These 24 T cell receptor beta chains were sequenced from one sample in a study of Graves' ophthalmopathy and Graves' hyperthyroidism. From RNA, the CDR3 regions of TCR beta chains were amplified and sequenced. HTBI primers were employed in first-round RT-PCR, then a second-round multiplex PCR followed. Via MiXCR, TCRdb re-called the multiplex PCR reads, giving one row per CDR3 protein. Among 450,000 to 600,000 distinct CDR3 sequences listed, 39% were seen once. Sequenced material: peripheral blood or thyroid tissue (not recorded which). The source of these receptors is an adult man with Graves' hyperthyroidism.

This clonotype was counted ten times or more. The gene calls are TRBV25-1 and TRBJ2-3; tentative D call: TRBD1 (5 bases). The CDR3 covers 14 residues. Trimming took 0 bases from V and 4 from J, leaving 8 bases between them. From germline, CDR1 is MGHDK and CDR2 SYGVNS. The CDR3 DNA is TGTGCCAGCAGTGAATACAGGGAAGCAGATACGCAGTATTTT. Its protein is CASSEYREADTQYF.

Note on this clonotype: Compared with germline, one end of the junction differs, possibly owing to a read error. The gene calls are TRBV5-8 and TRBJ2-7, with 7 nucleotides matching TRBD1. The CDR3 spans 14 residues. Germline V gene data show CDR1 as SGHTS and CDR2 as YDEGEE. CDR3 amino acids: CASTRQGFGYGQYF. DNA of the CDR3: TGTGCCAGCACGCGACAGGGATTTGGTTACGGGCAGTACTTC.

This clonotype was seen only once. The chain is built from TRBV5-1 and TRBJ2-7, with 9 nucleotides matching TRBD1. The germline CDR1 and CDR2 sequences are SGHRS and YFSETQ. This CDR3 has 15 amino acids. V shed 2 bases and J 5 bases; nucleotides not matched to a gene: 8. This chain's CDR3 is CASSFIGTGRNEQYF. The CDR3 bases are TGCGCCAGCAGCTTTATCGGGACAGGGAGGAACGAGCAGTACTTC.

This clonotype was found once. V usage is TRBV29-1 and J usage is TRBJ1-2; 8 nucleotides align to TRBD1. V shed 6 bases and J 4 bases; nucleotides not matched to a gene: 1. CDR3 length: 11 residues. CDR1 and CDR2 (germline): SQVTM, ANQGSEA. CDR3 amino acids: CSVDRGYGYTF. The CDR3 bases are TGCAGCGTCGACAGGGGCTATGGCTACACCTTC.

Turning to this clonotype: One end of the junction is discordant with germline, which a read error may explain. CDR3 DNA sequence: TGTGCCAGCAGCCTGGGACAGGGATACACTAAAGCTTTCTTT. Translation gives CASSLGQGYTKAFF. The chain uses TRBV5-4 and TRBJ1-1, with TRBD1 matching 9 bases. CDR1 and CDR2 (germline): SGHNT, YYREEE (reference sequence). CDR3 length: 14 residues.

There are a few counts of this clonotype. V and J are TRBV7-2 and TRBJ2-3; D is ambiguous. Germline values: CDR1 SGHTA, CDR2 FQGNSA. Trimming removed 9 bases at V and 0 bases at J, with 7 bases between. The CDR3 spans 12 residues. The CDR3 DNA sequence: TGTGCCAGTGGGCCTAGCACAGATACGCAGTATTTT. This translates into CASGPSTDTQYF.

The J gene is TRBJ1-2, the V gene TRBV10-3; D uncertain. The CDR3 loop spans 11 amino acids. V dropped 6 bases and J dropped 5 bases, with 7 bases sitting between them. In germline, CDR1 is ENHRY, CDR2 SYGVKD. CDR3 protein: CAIRVEYGYTF. CDR3 DNA sequence: TGTGCCATCAGGGTAGAATATGGCTACACCTTC.

Regarding this clonotype: Given the absence of the conserved phenylalanine or tryptophan at the CDR3 end, a read error is likely. The chain joins TRBV29-1 to TRBJ1-1, with 9 bases identical to TRBD1. Trimming at V came to 3 bases and at J to 2 bases, leaving 1 base not matched to a gene. The CDR3 contains 13 residues. Germline-derived CDR1 and CDR2 are SQVTM and ANQGSEA. CDR3 loop: CSVETGGNTEAFL. The CDR3 nucleotides are TGCAGCGTTGAGACAGGGGGTAACACTGAAGCTTTCCTT.

With respect to this clonotype: One base away lies a much larger clone, so this may be a sequencing read error. The V call is TRBV29-1, the J call TRBJ1-1; TRBD1 agrees at 8 bases. The CDR3 runs to 15 residues. Germline V gives CDR1 SQVTM, CDR2 ANQGSEA. The CDR3: CASSSGQGKGPIAFF. The CDR3 DNA follows: TGTGCCAGCAGCTCCGGACAGGGCAAAGGGCCGATAGCTTTCTTT. Full variable domain (remainder filled in from reference TRBV29-1 and TRBJ1-1): SAVISQKPSRDICQRGTSLTIQCQVDSQVTMMFWYRQQPGQSLTLIATANQGSEATYESGFVIDKFPISRPNLTFSTLTVSNMSPEDSSIYLCASSSGQGKGPIAFFGQGTRLTVV.

This clonotype was counted at least ten times. The V call is TRBV2, the J call TRBJ1-5; D not certain. This CDR3 spans 12 amino acids. CDR1 is SNHLY, CDR2 FYNNEI, per germline. Deletions cut 0 bases from V and 11 bases from J, with 8 bases between. The CDR3 reads CASSEAGWTQHF. CDR3 bases: TGTGCCAGCAGTGAAGCCGGTTGGACCCAGCATTTT.

The chain couples TRBV2 to TRBJ1-6; TRBD1 matches at 12 bases. The CDR3 totals 15 residues. J gave up 8 bases and V 7 bases, and 6 bases lay outside the gene matches. CDR1 is SNHLY, CDR2 FYNNEI, per germline. The CDR3 DNA reads TGTGCCAGCACGGGACAGGGGGCAGAATATTCACCCCTCCACTTT. Amino acid sequence: CASTGQGAEYSPLHF.

This clonotype came up a few times. The chain links TRBV7-8 to TRBJ1-4; D is undetermined. Trimming pared 0 bases from V and 5 bases from J, leaving 13 bases between. The length of the CDR3 is 16 residues. Germline CDR1 reads SGHVS; CDR2 reads FQNEAQ. In nucleotides, the CDR3 is TGTGCCAGCAGCTTAGCCCCGGTGGTGCTGAATGAAAAACTGTTTTTT. As protein: CASSLAPVVLNEKLFF.

Only a few counts were recorded for this clonotype. The gene calls are TRBV3-1 and TRBJ2-7; the match to TRBD1 covers 9 bases. With 1 base clipped from V and 6 bases from J, the junction kept 4 bases outside the gene matches. This CDR3 is built from 14 residues. Per germline, CDR1 LGHDT and CDR2 YNNKEL (reference sequence). CDR3 in DNA: TGTGCCAGCAGCCAAGGTGGGACAGGGAGCGAGCAGTACTTC. It codes for CASSQGGTGSEQYF.

The V call is TRBV20-1, the J call TRBJ2-7; 8 nucleotides line up with TRBD2. V was clipped by 6 bases and J by 7 bases; unmatched bases: 2. The CDR3 extends over 10 amino acids. Germline CDR1 reads DFQATT; CDR2 reads SNEGSKA (reference sequence). The CDR3 region is CSALAGEQYF. CDR3 bases: TGCAGTGCCTTAGCGGGGGAGCAGTACTTC.

To note about this clonotype: With a much larger clone just one base away, this may be a read error. No conserved phenylalanine or tryptophan is present at the end of the CDR3, so a read error is the likely explanation. This sequence joins TRBV7-9 and TRBJ1-4; 11 nucleotides line up with TRBD1. The junction had 12 bases not matched to a gene; V was cut back by 4 bases and J by 11 bases. CDR1 is SEHNR and CDR2 is FQNEAQ in the germline V gene (reference sequence). This CDR3 spans 16 amino acids. Here the CDR3 reads CASSSNGQGALGKLFL. The CDR3 DNA follows: TGTGCCAGCAGCTCAAACGGACAGGGGGCTCTTGGGAAACTGTTTCTT.

The chain carries TRBV7-2 and TRBJ1-2; no definite D call. This CDR3 region has 13 residues. V was clipped by 5 bases and J by 1 base, with 8 bases between them. CDR1 SGHTA and CDR2 FQGNSA come from the germline V gene. The CDR3 reads CASSPENNYGYTF. The CDR3 coding sequence is TGTGCCAGCAGCCCGGAAAATAACTATGGCTACACCTTC.

The chain is built from TRBV7-9 and TRBJ1-2; D remains unclear. This CDR3 is built from 14 residues. The germline V gene encodes CDR1 SEHNR and CDR2 FQNEAQ (reference sequence). The germline V and J ends were trimmed by 9 bases and 2 bases, with 16 bases remaining between them. DNA of the CDR3: TGTGCCAGTAGTATCGGGAGTGCCAACTATGGCTACACCTTC. It is translated as CASSIGSANYGYTF.

In this sample, this clonotype turned up a few times. V gene TRBV3-1 combines with J gene TRBJ2-7; 8 nucleotides agree with TRBD2. Trimming removed 4 bases from V and 5 bases from J; junction bases left unmatched: 10. CDR3 size: 15 residues. Looked up from germline, CDR1 is LGHDT and CDR2 is YNNKEL (reference sequence). CDR3 sequence (DNA): TGTGCCAGCAGCCGAGCGGGGGTTCCCAACCACGAGCAGTACTTC. Translating gives CASSRAGVPNHEQYF.

This clonotype has ten or more counts. This chain uses TRBV7-9 with TRBJ2-7; D perhaps matches TRBD2 (6 bases). The CDR3 is 15 amino acids. Germline V gene sequence: CDR1 SEHNR, CDR2 FQNEAQ (reference sequence). V was clipped by 1 base and J by 2 bases, with 12 bases between them. CDR3 protein: CASSLGAGTAYEQYF. CDR3 bases: TGTGCCAGCAGCTTAGGGGCGGGAACGGCCTACGAGCAGTACTTC.

This clonotype was recorded at least ten times. In DNA, the CDR3 is TGTGCCAGCAGCTTAGCGCGTGGGGTGAGCGGGAGAGTCCTAGAGACCCAGTACTTC. As protein: CASSLARGVSGRVLETQYF. This chain connects TRBV7-9 to TRBJ2-5; TRBD2 agrees at 8 bases. The germline CDR1 and CDR2 sequences are SEHNR and FQNEAQ (reference sequence). V trimming: 0 bases; J trimming: 4 bases; junction bases outside the gene matches: 16. CDR3 length equals 19 residues. Filled out from reference TRBV7-9 and TRBJ2-5, the complete variable domain reads DTGVSQNPRHKITKRGQNVTFRCDPISEHNRLYWYRQTLGQGPEFLTYFQNEAQLEKSRLLSDRFSAERPKGSFSTLEIQRTEQGDSAMYLCASSLARGVSGRVLETQYFGPGTRLLVL.

As for this clonotype: This could be a read error, since a much larger clone is one nucleotide away. The V and J genes are TRBV15 and TRBJ2-7, with D perhaps TRBD1 (5 bases). Germline CDR1 reads LNHNV; CDR2 reads YYDKDF (reference sequence). The CDR3 sequence is 14 residues long. The CDR3 DNA follows: TGTGCCACCGGCAGAGATCCCGTAGGGGACGAGCAGTACTTC. The encoded protein is CATGRDPVGDEQYF.

This clonotype was seen ten or more times. In nucleotides, the CDR3 is TGCAGCGTTGAAGATCTTAGGACCTACGAGCAGTACTTC. It is translated as CSVEDLRTYEQYF. The genes are TRBV29-1 and TRBJ2-7, with no clear D. Per germline, CDR1 SQVTM and CDR2 ANQGSEA. Trimming pared 0 bases from V and 2 bases from J, leaving 8 bases between. The CDR3 extends over 13 amino acids.

This chain links TRBV5-1 with TRBJ2-3; possibly TRBD1 for D (6 bases). Trimming shortened V by 3 bases and J by 0 bases, and 17 bases separated the two germline ends. This CDR3 region has 17 residues. CDR1 and CDR2 from the germline V gene are SGHRS and YFSETQ. Written as DNA, the CDR3 is TGCGCCAGCAGCTCCGGCGTAGGGACATCTAGCACAGATACGCAGTATTTT. It encodes CASSSGVGTSSTDTQYF.

V gene TRBV7-6 combines with J gene TRBJ2-2, with a possible D match to TRBD2 (6 bases). V lost 5 bases and J 0 bases, leaving 19 bases between the germline ends. Germline CDR1 and CDR2: SGHVS and FNYEAQ. The CDR3 length is 18 residues. As DNA, the CDR3 is TGTGCCAGCAGCCCCGCGGGGATACCGTTCGCGAACACCGGGGAGCTGTTTTTT. It specifies CASSPAGIPFANTGELFF.